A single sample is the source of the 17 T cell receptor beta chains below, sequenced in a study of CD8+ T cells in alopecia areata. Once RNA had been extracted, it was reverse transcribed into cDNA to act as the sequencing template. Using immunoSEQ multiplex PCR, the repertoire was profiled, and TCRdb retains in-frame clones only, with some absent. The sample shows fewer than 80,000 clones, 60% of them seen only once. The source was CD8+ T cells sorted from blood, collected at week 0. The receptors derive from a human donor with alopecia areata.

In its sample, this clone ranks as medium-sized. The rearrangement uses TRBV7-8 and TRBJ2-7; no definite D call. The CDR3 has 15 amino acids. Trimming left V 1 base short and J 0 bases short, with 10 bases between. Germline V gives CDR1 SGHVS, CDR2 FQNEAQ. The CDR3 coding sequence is TGTGCCAGCAGCTTAGATCCCACGTTCTCCTACGAGCAGTACTTC. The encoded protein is CASSLDPTFSYEQYF.

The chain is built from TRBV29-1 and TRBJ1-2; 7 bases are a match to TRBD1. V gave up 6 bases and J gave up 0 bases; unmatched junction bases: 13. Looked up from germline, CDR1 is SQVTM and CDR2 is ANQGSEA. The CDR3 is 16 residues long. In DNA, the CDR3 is TGCAGCGTAACCGGGACAGAACGTTGGGCTAACTATGGCTACACCTTC. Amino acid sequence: CSVTGTERWANYGYTF.

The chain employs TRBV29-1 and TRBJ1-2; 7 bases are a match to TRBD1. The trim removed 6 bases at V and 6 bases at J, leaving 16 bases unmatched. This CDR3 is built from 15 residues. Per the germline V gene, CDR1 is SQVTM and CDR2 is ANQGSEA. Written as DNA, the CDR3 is TGCAGCGTCCCCAAAAGTAGAGGGGGCGCGGATGGCTACACCTTC. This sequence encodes CSVPKSRGGADGYTF.

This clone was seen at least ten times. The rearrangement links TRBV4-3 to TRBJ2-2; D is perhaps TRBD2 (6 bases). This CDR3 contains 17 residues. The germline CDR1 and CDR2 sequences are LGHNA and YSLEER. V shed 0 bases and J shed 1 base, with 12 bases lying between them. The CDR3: CASSQDWGGQNTGELFF. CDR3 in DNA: TGCGCCAGCAGCCAAGATTGGGGAGGACAGAACACCGGGGAGCTGTTTTTT.

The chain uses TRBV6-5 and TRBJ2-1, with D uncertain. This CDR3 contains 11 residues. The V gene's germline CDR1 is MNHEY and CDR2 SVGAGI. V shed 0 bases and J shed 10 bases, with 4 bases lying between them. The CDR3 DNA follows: TGTGCCAGCAGTTACTCGACAGAGCAGTTCTTC. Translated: CASSYSTEQFF.

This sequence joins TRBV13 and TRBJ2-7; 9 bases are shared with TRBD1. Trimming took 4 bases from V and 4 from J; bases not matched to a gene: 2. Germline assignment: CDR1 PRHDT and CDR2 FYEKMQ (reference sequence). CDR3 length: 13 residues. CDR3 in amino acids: CASSSGQGYEQYF. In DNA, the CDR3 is TGTGCCAGCAGCTCGGGACAGGGTTACGAGCAGTACTTC.

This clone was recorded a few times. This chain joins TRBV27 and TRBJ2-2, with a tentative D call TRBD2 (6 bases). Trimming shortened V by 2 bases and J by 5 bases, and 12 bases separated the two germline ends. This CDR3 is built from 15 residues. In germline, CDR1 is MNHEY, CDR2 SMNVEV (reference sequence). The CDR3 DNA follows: TGTGCCAGCAGTTTAGTTCTGGGGGGTACCGGGGAGCTGTTTTTT. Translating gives CASSLVLGGTGELFF.

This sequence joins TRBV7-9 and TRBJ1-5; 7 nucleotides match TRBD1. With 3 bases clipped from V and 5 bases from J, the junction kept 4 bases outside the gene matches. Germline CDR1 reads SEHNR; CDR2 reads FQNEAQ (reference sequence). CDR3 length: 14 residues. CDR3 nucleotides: TGTGCCAGCAGCTTGACAGGGTCATATCAGCCCCAGCATTTT. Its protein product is CASSLTGSYQPQHF.

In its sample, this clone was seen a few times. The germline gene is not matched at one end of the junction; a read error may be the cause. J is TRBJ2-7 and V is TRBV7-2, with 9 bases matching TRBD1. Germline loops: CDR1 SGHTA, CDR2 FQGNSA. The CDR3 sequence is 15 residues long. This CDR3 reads CASSPVTGGSYEQYF. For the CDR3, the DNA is TGCGCCAGCAGCCCTGTGACAGGGGGCTCCTACGAGCAGTACTTC.

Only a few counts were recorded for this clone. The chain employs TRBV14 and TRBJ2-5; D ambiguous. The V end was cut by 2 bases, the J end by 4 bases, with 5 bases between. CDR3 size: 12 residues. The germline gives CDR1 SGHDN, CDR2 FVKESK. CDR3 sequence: CASSQTGETQYF. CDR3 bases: TGTGCCAGCAGCCAAACGGGAGAGACCCAGTACTTC.

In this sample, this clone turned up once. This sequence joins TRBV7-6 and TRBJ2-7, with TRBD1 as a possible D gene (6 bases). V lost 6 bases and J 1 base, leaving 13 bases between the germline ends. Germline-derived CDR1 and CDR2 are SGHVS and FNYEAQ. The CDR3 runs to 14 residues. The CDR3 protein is CASRPLQGSYEQYF. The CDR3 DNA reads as TGTGCCAGCAGGCCCCTACAGGGTTCCTACGAGCAGTACTTC. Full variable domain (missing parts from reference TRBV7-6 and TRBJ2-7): GAGVSQSPRYKVTKRGQDVALRCDPISGHVSLYWYRQALGQGPEFLTYFNYEAQQDKSGLPNDRFSAERPEGSISTLTIQRTEQRDSAMYRCASRPLQGSYEQYFGPGTRLTVT.

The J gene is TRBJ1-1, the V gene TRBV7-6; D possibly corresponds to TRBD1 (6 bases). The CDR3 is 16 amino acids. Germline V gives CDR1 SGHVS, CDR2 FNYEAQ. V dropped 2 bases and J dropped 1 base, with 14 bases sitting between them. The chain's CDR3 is CASSLLIGDTNTEAFF. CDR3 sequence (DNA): TGTGCCAGCAGCTTACTCATAGGGGACACGAACACTGAAGCTTTCTTT.

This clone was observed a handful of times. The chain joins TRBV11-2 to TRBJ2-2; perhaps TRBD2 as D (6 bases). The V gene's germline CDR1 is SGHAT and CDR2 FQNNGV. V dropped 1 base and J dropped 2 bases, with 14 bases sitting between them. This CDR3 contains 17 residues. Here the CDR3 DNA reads TGTGCCAGCAGCTTAGTCGCGGGAAGAATCAACACCGGGGAGCTGTTTTTT. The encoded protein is CASSLVAGRINTGELFF.

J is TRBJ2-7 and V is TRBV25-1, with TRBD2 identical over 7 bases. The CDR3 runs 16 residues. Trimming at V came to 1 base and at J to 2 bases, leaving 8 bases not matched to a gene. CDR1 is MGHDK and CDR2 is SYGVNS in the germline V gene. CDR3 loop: CASSEWGRDGTYEQYF. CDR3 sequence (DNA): TGTGCCAGCAGTGAATGGGGGAGGGACGGAACCTACGAGCAGTACTTC.

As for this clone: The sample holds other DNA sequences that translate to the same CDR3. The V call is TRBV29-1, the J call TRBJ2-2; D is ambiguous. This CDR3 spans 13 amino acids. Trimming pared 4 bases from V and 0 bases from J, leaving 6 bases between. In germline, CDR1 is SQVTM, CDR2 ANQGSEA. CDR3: CSVGRANTGELFF. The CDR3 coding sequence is TGCAGCGTTGGACGGGCGAACACCGGGGAGCTGTTTTTT.

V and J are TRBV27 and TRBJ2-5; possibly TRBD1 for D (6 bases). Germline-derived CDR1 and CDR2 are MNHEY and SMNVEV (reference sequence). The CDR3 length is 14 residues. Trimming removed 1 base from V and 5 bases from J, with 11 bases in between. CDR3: CASSLYGGGETQYF. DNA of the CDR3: TGTGCCAGCAGTTTATATGGGGGCGGGGAGACCCAGTACTTC.

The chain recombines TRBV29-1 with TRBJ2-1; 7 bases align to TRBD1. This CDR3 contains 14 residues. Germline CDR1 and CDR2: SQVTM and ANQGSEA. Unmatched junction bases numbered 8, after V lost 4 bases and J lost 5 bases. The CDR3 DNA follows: TGCAGCGTTGGAGCTACAGGGGCGAACAATGAGCAGTTCTTC. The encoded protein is CSVGATGANNEQFF.